The T cell receptor beta chain under discussion was sequenced for a study of cytomegalovirus exposure and HLA in healthy donors (dated by TCRdb to the late 2010s). Regarding the research as a whole: In an earlier analysis of fewer than 750 of the donors, approximately 260 Gb of sequence data and some 120 million unique TCR beta sequences from about 190 million T cells were reported. About 330 gigabases of sequencing data and 75 million to 85 million unique TCR sequences made up an early release that covered fewer than 650 HLA-typed donors. Of the roughly 400 genotyped donors, 75% to 85% were placed in the genetic ancestry cluster associated with self-reported Caucasian donors. The study aimed to test whether signatures of past pathogen exposure could be identified by cataloging public T cell receptors. The T cell repertoires of roughly 660 subjects were profiled by immunosequencing and related to cytomegalovirus serostatus. In addition to the first cohort of about 650 subjects, a separate validation cohort of 120 different subjects was used. The study combined high-throughput TCR immunosequencing, statistical association of individual TCRs with disease status, and machine learning to predict cytomegalovirus infection status. A later analysis re-analyzed previously published TCR beta repertoires from roughly 630 donors and added high-resolution HLA genotyping to study TCR occurrence patterns. Rather than using new phenotypic data, the later analysis identified candidate immune exposures from TCR beta sequences and from how often those sequences occurred across donors. An earlier analysis of some 500 of the donors applied high-throughput TCR beta sequencing to assess whether each TCR beta V gene segment acted as functional or pseudogenic. Alongside the repertoire data, information on donor age, sex, ethnicity and CMV serostatus was compiled. In a later genetic analysis, genome-wide SNP genotypes for about 55% of the roughly 700 donors were used, and that subset was treated as a discovery cohort. All discovery cohort repertoires had been generated using a single sequencing platform. HLA typing covered class I and class II loci at four-digit resolution. Typing coverage varied by locus: about 629-630 donors for A, B, C, DRB1 and DQB1; 522 for DQA1; about 570 for DPA1; roughly 450 for DPB1. Several DR-DQ haplotypes were treated as single units for association and clustering because of strong linkage in the cohort. Among 350 to 400 genotyped donors of the cohort, an average of around 240,000 unique TCR beta nucleotide sequences were sequenced per donor, roughly 20% of them non-productive. Points the paper makes about the study in general: Specific HLA alleles were associated with 15,000 to 20,000 TCR beta sequences at a false discovery rate of 0.05 in a later analysis. Some IMGT-functional V segments, including TRBV6-2 and TRBV6-3, could not be told apart with the 87-base-pair reads, so those segments were excluded. In a later genetic analysis, fewer N-insertions in productive TCRs were reported among donors in an Asian-associated ancestry cluster than the roughly 710-donor mean. A further reported finding was that TCR beta sequences accurately predicted the HLA-A and HLA-B alleles for most subjects in the first cohort. In a later analysis, most CMV-associated TCR beta chains were found to appear HLA-restricted, with HLA associations seemingly driven largely by CMV exposure. According to a later analysis, parvovirus B19, influenza, CMV and Epstein-Barr virus appeared linked to several top co-occurrence clusters. A later analysis found that TCR association rates varied across HLA loci, with DRB1 alleles showing the most associated TCRs and HLA-C alleles the fewest. CMV serostatus was the only immune exposure information available for the cohort. HLA typing was unavailable for some donors at each locus, so association tests used only the typed subset. In an earlier analysis of over 550 of the donors, most TCR beta V segments were observed in productive rearrangements about 87% or about 30% of the time, broadly matching IMGT annotations. An association between a missense DCLRE1C variant and V-gene and J-gene trimming of TCR beta chains was found in a later genetic analysis and replicated in an independent cohort. Three of the identified cytomegalovirus-associated TCR beta chains were confirmed in vitro to be specific for cytomegalovirus antigens. The study gave a list of some 150 TCR beta chains associated with cytomegalovirus. The earlier analysis of 587 of the donors excluded approximately 17 rarely observed V segments, including chromosome 9 orphons, because counts were too low. A group of highly shared sequence variants was considered likely to be a technical artifact of the sequencing pipeline. The classifier was reported to diagnose cytomegalovirus status with high specificity and sensitivity in both the original cohort and the validation cohort. A later analysis found that HLA-associated TCR beta chains were more clonally expanded and had lower generation probabilities than equally common non-associated chains. Presence/absence analyses assumed roughly uniform sequencing depth across donors, an assumption that may not hold. Strong co-occurrence of HLA alleles, especially DR and DQ, made assigning TCR associations to individual alleles difficult. The authors suggested that the approach could potentially be generalized to other disease states and immunological phenotypes. Across donors, most TCR sequences were observed very rarely, whereas some public TCRs were present in many individuals. Correlated functional status among segregating V segments might be attributable to linkage disequilibrium, but an unknown experimental factor could not be ruled out. Only TCR beta chains were sequenced in this cohort, and the absence of alpha or paired-chain data limited detectable features.

The library was prepared using the immunoSEQ multiplex PCR assay. For the multiplex PCR, a mixture combining 60 forward primers for TCR Vbeta segments and 13 reverse primers for TCR Jbeta segments was used. The CDR3 region of rearranged TCR beta genes was amplified from genomic DNA by a multiplex PCR assay. On the Illumina HiSeq System, the amplified TCR beta libraries were sequenced as 87-base-pair reads. The paper's data handling went like this. A later analysis counted about 82 million unique TCR beta chains across the roughly 700 repertoires, and some 11 million of these chains were shared by at least two donors. Raw reads were error-corrected and collapsed into unique sequences with a nearest-neighbor algorithm that merged closely related sequences to remove PCR and sequencing errors. Alignment of CDR3 sequences to IMGT reference sequences was used to assign V, D and J gene segments. For a sequence to be retained, a match of at least six nucleotides was required to both a V gene segment and a J gene segment. A rearrangement counted as productive if the CDR3 had no stop codons and remained in frame with V and J, and every other rearrangement counted as non-productive. Following IMGT convention, CDR3 was defined as the stretch from the second conserved V-encoded cysteine up to the conserved J-encoded phenylalanine. The earlier analysis of about 640 of the donors excluded any sequence lacking an unambiguous match to a single V gene segment. In an earlier analysis of more than 500 of the donors, a V segment was called functional when productive rearrangements were above 56.7%, and segregating when the standard deviation between donors exceeded 5%. To diagnose cytomegalovirus status from the catalog of TCR beta chain sequences, a statistical classification framework was built. V and J gene assignment, in a later analysis, came from comparing TCR nucleotide sequences with IMGT/GENE-DB human TR gene sequences. In a later analysis, CDR3 sequences and most-parsimonious VDJ recombination scenarios were assigned using the TCRdist pipeline. In a later analysis, each TCR beta chain was defined by its CDR3 amino acid sequence together with its V-gene family, and reads lacking a unique V-gene family were excluded. A later analysis removed 500 to 600 highly shared, low-generation-probability nucleotide sequences to deal with suspected cross-contamination and a sequencing artifact. For each public chain, a later analysis derived a clonal expansion index from normalized ranks of inferred template counts within each repertoire. In a later analysis, generation probabilities were computed using a VDJ recombination model fitted to out-of-frame rearrangements, and the results were checked against IGoR. In a later analysis, TCR-TCR, TCR-HLA and TCR-CMV co-occurrence was scored with hypergeometric tests, and a repertoire-size bias correction was applied to TCR pairs. To estimate false discovery rates, a later analysis permuted the HLA or CMV assignments 20 times. A later analysis grouped co-occurring TCRs with DBSCAN, adding TCRdist sequence similarity when clustering within HLA-allele-positive subsets. Repertoires with fewer than 30,000 or more than 120,000 public chains were left out of co-occurrence clustering, as were roughly five repertoires with anomalous nucleotide sharing. TCRdb took this table from immuneACCESS and kept in-frame rearrangements with V and J called. Such tables lack part of the clones; where checked against another copy, unresolved V genes explain under half of the gap, and the rest is unexplained. The V and J calls and clone size come from that table; D and trimming were worked out from the DNA. The sample table records 80,000 to 100,000 clones; approximately 71% of these occur just once. The leading ten clones occupy more than 15% of the sample.

The CDR3 measures 17 amino acids from cysteine to phenylalanine. Just CDR3 DNA is preserved here, 51 bases in frame from base 1. Here V drops 3 bases and J drops 3 bases, and the junction holds 12 bases not matched to any gene. Looking up the germline V gene yields CDR1 SGHAT and CDR2 FQNNGV. The cohort was made up of approximately 670 healthy bone marrow donors. All cohort members were sampled while nominally healthy, although unrecorded immune exposures were likely present. The donor tested CMV seropositive and was one of the 289 seropositive cohort members. Each donor provided a peripheral blood sample, and peripheral blood mononuclear cells were used for TCR beta sequencing. The Qiagen DNeasy Blood Extraction Kit was used to extract genomic DNA from the blood cell samples. A remark on this clone: There is no known antigen for this receptor. No much larger clone exists at a distance of one base, and base qualities are not known.

This sequence uses TRBV11-2 and TRBJ2-7, with TRBD1 matching 9 junction bases. The clonotype was recovered from a woman aged 18-29 years in good health and CMV-seropositive. Sequenced input: PBMCs. The CDR3 region: CASSFGRPGQGRYEQYF. In nucleotides, the sequence is TGTGCCAGCAGCTTCGGAAGACCGGGACAGGGCCGCTACGAGCAGTACTTC.